The sequence of this TCR beta chain was determined in a study of T cells in Graves' hyperthyroidism and ophthalmopathy. Study-wide points: The model made its ophthalmopathy prediction, and onset followed a median 6.5 months later.

As to this clonotype: Antigen specificity is unknown.

TCR beta CDR3 region amplification was performed from RNA transcripts. First-round RT-PCR with HTBI primers amplified the TCR CDR3 region. TCRdb ran MiXCR on the multiplex PCR reads and lists one entry per CDR3 protein. The table lists about 300,000 distinct CDR3 sequences, about 19% of them singletons. The V segment lost 7 bases and the J segment 4 bases; nucleotides outside the gene matches: 6. The CDR3 has 15 residues. Germline V gene lookup returns CDR1 MNHNS and CDR2 SASEGT. Material: blood. The V gene is TRBV6-1, the J gene TRBJ2-1, with 11 bases aligning to TRBD1. The receptor was isolated from a man aged 45-60 years with Graves' ophthalmopathy. The CDR3 reads CASIGTGGNYNEQFF. The CDR3 nucleotides are TGTGCCAGCATCGGGACAGGGGGTAATTACAATGAGCAGTTCTTC.